These 16 T cell receptor beta chains were all obtained from the same sample, sequenced in a study of blood T cell repertoires in COVID-19 (dated by TCRdb to between 2020 and 2021). The method was the immunoSEQ multiplex PCR assay. TCRdb re-hosts the immuneACCESS table, in-frame sequences only. Its copies lack some clones; in the studies checked, an unresolved V gene accounts for under half of them, and the cause for the rest is not known. The sample table lists about 250,000 clones, roughly 90% of them with a count of one. Jointly, the top ten make up 4% of the sample. The material sequenced was PBMCs or T cells enriched from blood (not recorded which). Source of these receptors: a woman aged 30 to 39 with acute COVID-19.

The chain joins TRBV9 to TRBJ1-3; D not resolved. Germline-derived CDR1 and CDR2 are SGDLS and YYNGEE. There are 14 residues in the CDR3. V was pared by 4 bases and J by 4 bases, with 12 bases between. Here the CDR3 DNA reads TGTGCCAGCAGCCCCTCAGGAGGGGGAAACACCATATATTTT. It yields the protein CASSPSGGGNTIYF.

This clone has only a few counts. The CDR3, as DNA: TGTGCCAGCAGTGGGAGGGCTGCGAGCCACACAGATACGCAGTATTTT. Translating it yields CASSGRAASHTDTQYF. This chain joins TRBV2 and TRBJ2-3; the D gene is possibly TRBD2 (6 bases). Trimming cost V 4 bases and J 2 bases, with 16 bases left between them. The CDR3 extends over 16 amino acids. Germline CDR1 SNHLY, CDR2 FYNNEI.

This rearrangement joins TRBV10-3 to TRBJ2-1; no clear D gene. The V gene's germline CDR1 is ENHRY and CDR2 SYGVKD. V was clipped by 0 bases and J by 2 bases, with 8 bases between them. This CDR3 has 15 residues. The CDR3 here is CAISESGVAYNEQFF. The CDR3 DNA follows: TGTGCCATCAGTGAGTCTGGAGTCGCCTACAATGAGCAGTTCTTC.

V usage is TRBV19 and J usage is TRBJ2-7; a possible D gene is TRBD1 (6 bases). Looked up from germline, CDR1 is LNHDA and CDR2 is SQIVND (reference sequence). Trimming pared 1 base from V and 4 bases from J, leaving 11 bases between. This CDR3 is 14 amino acids long. The CDR3 here is CASSIGGQFYEQYF. The CDR3 DNA follows: TGTGCCAGTAGTATAGGGGGACAATTTTACGAGCAGTACTTC. Full variable domain (missing parts from reference TRBV19 and TRBJ2-7): DGGITQSPKYLFRKEGQNVTLSCEQNLNHDAMYWYRQDPGQGLRLIYYSQIVNDFQKGDIAEGYSVSREKKESFPLTVTSAQKNPTAFYLCASSIGGQFYEQYFGPGTRLTVT.

The chain employs TRBV9 and TRBJ2-7, with 8 bases lining up with TRBD2. Germline-derived CDR1 and CDR2 are SGDLS and YYNGEE. CDR3 size: 14 residues. The J segment lost 1 base and the V segment lost 6 bases, leaving 6 bases of the junction unmatched. The CDR3 nucleotides read TGTGCCAGCACCCCCGGGGGGGGTTCCTACGAGCAGTACTTC. This encodes CASTPGGGSYEQYF.

This sequence joins TRBV7-9 and TRBJ1-6; D is perhaps TRBD1 (5 bases). The CDR3 is made up of 15 amino acids. Per germline, CDR1 SEHNR and CDR2 FQNEAQ (reference sequence). Trimming removed 2 bases from V and 7 bases from J, with 12 bases in between. The CDR3 reads CASSLTTTENSPLHF. In DNA form, the CDR3 reads TGTGCCAGCAGCTTAACAACGACAGAGAATTCACCCCTCCACTTT.

V is TRBV3-1 (or the pseudogene TRBV3-2) and J is TRBJ2-1, with TRBD2 as a possible D gene (6 bases). V dropped 10 bases and J dropped 4 bases, with 17 bases sitting between them. CDR1 and CDR2 from the germline V gene are LGHDT and YNNKEL (reference sequence). The CDR3 spans 14 residues. CDR3 protein: CATSRGPTYNEQFF. The CDR3 region has the DNA TGTGCCACCTCGCGGGGACCAACTTACAATGAGCAGTTCTTC.

This chain uses TRBV28 with TRBJ1-2, with a possible D match to TRBD1 (5 bases). This CDR3 is 13 amino acids long. The V and J ends lost 5 bases and 6 bases respectively, with 13 bases between them. The germline V gene has CDR1 MDHEN and CDR2 SYDVKM. This CDR3 reads CASSTGLQDGYTF. Here the CDR3 DNA reads TGTGCCAGCAGTACAGGACTACAAGATGGCTACACCTTC.

The CDR3, as DNA: TGTGCCAGCAGGCTAGCTGGCGGGGAGCTGTTTTTT. It translates to CASRLAGGELFF. The rearrangement links TRBV12-3 or TRBV12-4 to TRBJ2-2, with D perhaps TRBD2 (5 bases). The CDR3 runs 12 residues. The V end was cut by 6 bases, the J end by 7 bases, with 9 bases between.

The chain uses TRBV19 and TRBJ1-2; the D gene is possibly TRBD1 (6 bases). This CDR3 has 13 residues. Per the germline V gene, CDR1 is LNHDA and CDR2 is SQIVND (reference sequence). Trimming stripped 5 bases from V and 7 bases from J, with 14 bases between. CDR3: CASSPPGARGYTF. DNA for the CDR3: TGTGCCAGTAGTCCCCCAGGGGCGCGTGGCTACACCTTC.

The gene calls are TRBV6-1 and TRBJ2-7; 10 bases are a match to TRBD1. The CDR3 is 19 residues long. Germline V gene data show CDR1 as MNHNS and CDR2 as SASEGT. The V and J ends lost 3 bases and 0 bases, in that order; junction bases with no gene match: 14. CDR3 nucleotides: TGTGCCAGCAGTGATCGACCGGGACAGGGGCCAACGAGCTCCTACGAGCAGTACTTC. Encoded protein: CASSDRPGQGPTSSYEQYF.

The chain links TRBV24-1 to TRBJ2-1, with 7 bases lining up with TRBD2. The CDR3 length is 15 residues. Germline trimming cut 1 base from V and 8 bases from J; bases unmatched to any gene: 7. CDR1 KGHDR and CDR2 SFDVKD come from the germline V gene. The CDR3 DNA follows: TGTGCCACCAGTGATTTTAGGAGCGGGGTGGATGAGCAGTTCTTC. This gives the protein CATSDFRSGVDEQFF.

The V and J genes are TRBV10-3 and TRBJ2-3; 8 bases align to TRBD1. Germline V gene sequence: CDR1 ENHRY, CDR2 SYGVKD. This CDR3 contains 18 residues. The V gene end was trimmed by 4 bases and the J gene end by 5 bases; junction bases not matched to a gene: 17. The CDR3, as DNA: TGTGCCATCAGTGCCCCCGGGATACAGGGGGGAAAGAAAGATACGCAGTATTTT. It encodes CAISAPGIQGGKKDTQYF.

The CDR3 loop reads CASRGQGEGYTF. CDR3 bases: TGTGCCAGCAGGGGACAGGGTGAGGGCTACACCTTC. This chain connects TRBV2 to TRBJ1-2; 9 bases match TRBD1. Germline V gene data show CDR1 as SNHLY and CDR2 as FYNNEI. V lost 6 bases, J lost 8 bases, and 4 bases stayed unmatched. CDR3 length equals 12 residues.

This chain links TRBV4-3 with TRBJ2-5; 8 nucleotides line up with TRBD2. The CDR3 is 16 residues long. In germline, CDR1 is LGHNA, CDR2 YSLEER. V trimming: 2 bases; J trimming: 2 bases; junction bases outside the gene matches: 7. Written as DNA, the CDR3 is TGCGCCAGCAGCCAATCTACCGGGACTAGACAAGAGACCCAGTACTTC. Its protein product is CASSQSTGTRQETQYF.

The CDR3 DNA reads as TGTGCCAGCAGTGAAGCCCGGGTTAATCAGCCCCAGCATTTT. It encodes CASSEARVNQPQHF. The chain combines TRBV6-1 with TRBJ1-5; D unresolved. V lost 0 bases to trimming and J lost 4 bases, with 7 bases between them. The germline V gene has CDR1 MNHNS and CDR2 SASEGT. The CDR3 loop spans 14 amino acids.